The 14 T cell receptor beta chains presented below share a single source sample, sequenced in a study of control samples from healthy donors and cancer patients. Sequencing was performed with immunoSEQ multiplex PCR; in TCRdb, only in-frame clones are kept and a portion is missing. The data show about 250,000 clones, around 80% seen once. The sequencing input was PBMCs. These receptors were obtained from an older woman with lung cancer.

V and J are TRBV5-5 and TRBJ1-4; D possibly corresponds to TRBD1 (5 bases). This CDR3 is built from 16 residues. The germline CDR1 and CDR2 sequences are SGHKS and YYEKEE (reference sequence). Trimming stripped 3 bases from V and 7 bases from J, with 19 bases between. CDR3 coding DNA: TGTGCCAGCAGCTCACCCGGGGGGGGTCAGGCTGAAAAACTGTTTTTT. Its translation is CASSSPGGGQAEKLFF.

The gene calls are TRBV5-4 and TRBJ2-2; D ambiguous. Germline V lookup: CDR1 SGHNT, CDR2 YYREEE (reference sequence). Trimming cost V 5 bases and J 6 bases, with 14 bases left between them. The CDR3 extends over 14 amino acids. This CDR3 is CASSSTFGSGELFF. In DNA form, the CDR3 reads TGTGCCAGCAGTTCTACGTTCGGGTCCGGGGAGCTGTTTTTT.

The chain joins TRBV28 to TRBJ1-1; D not resolved. Germline values: CDR1 MDHEN, CDR2 SYDVKM. The CDR3 is 12 residues long. V lost 5 bases, J lost 3 bases, and 7 bases lay in between. The CDR3 coding sequence is TGTGCCAGCAGTCGGCCCCACACTGAAGCTTTCTTT. Protein product: CASSRPHTEAFF.

This clone was detected only once. This chain connects TRBV3-1 (or the pseudogene TRBV3-2) to TRBJ2-7; 8 nucleotides match TRBD1. The CDR3 has 12 residues. V lost 10 bases and J lost 6; bases outside the gene matches: 8. Per germline, CDR1 LGHDT and CDR2 YNNKEL (reference sequence). The CDR3 reads CATTPGGGEQYF. Written as DNA, the CDR3 is TGTGCCACGACCCCAGGGGGCGGCGAGCAGTACTTC.

The V call is TRBV2, the J call TRBJ1-5; no clear D gene. There are 14 residues in the CDR3. Germline assignment: CDR1 SNHLY and CDR2 FYNNEI. The V end lost 7 bases, the J end lost 2 bases, and 12 bases lay between the germline ends. In nucleotides, the CDR3 is TGTGCCAGCAACCAGGCCTCGGGCAATCAGCCCCAGCATTTT. This sequence encodes CASNQASGNQPQHF.

The rearrangement uses TRBV12-5 and TRBJ2-7, with 8 bases lining up with TRBD2. The CDR3 has 18 residues. Looked up from germline, CDR1 is LGHNT and CDR2 is FRNRAP. J gave up 0 bases and V 4 bases, and 14 bases lay outside the gene matches. The CDR3, as DNA: TGTGCTAGTGGTTACTTCGGGGGGGGCTTGCTTATCTCCTACGAGCAGTACTTC. The encoded protein is CASGYFGGGLLISYEQYF.

The chain carries TRBV29-1 and TRBJ1-1; D not resolved. Germline loops: CDR1 SQVTM, CDR2 ANQGSEA. The CDR3 covers 13 residues. V lost 8 bases and J lost 4, with 17 bases in between. CDR3 sequence (DNA): TGCAGCACCCGGACCCAATCAGGCACTGAAGCTTTCTTT. Its protein product is CSTRTQSGTEAFF.

The CDR3 nucleotides read TGTGCCAGCAGTGAAAATAGCGGGGATCAGCCCCAGCATTTT. Encoded protein: CASSENSGDQPQHF. The rearrangement uses TRBV2 and TRBJ1-5; D gene uncertain. Germline CDR1 and CDR2: SNHLY and FYNNEI. This CDR3 spans 14 amino acids. Trimming left V 2 bases short and J 5 bases short, with 10 bases between.

CDR3 coding DNA: TGCGCCAGCAGCCAAGAAAATAGGGACAGAAGATTTGAAGCTTTCTTT. The encoded protein is CASSQENRDRRFEAFF. This chain joins TRBV4-1 and TRBJ1-1, with 7 bases lining up with TRBD1. This CDR3 comprises 16 residues. V lost 0 bases, J lost 7 bases, and 11 bases stayed unmatched. Germline V gene sequence: CDR1 MGHRA, CDR2 YSYEKL.

The CDR3 bases are TGTGCCAGCAGCCCCCAGCTGGATGAGCAGTTCTTC. Residues: CASSPQLDEQFF. V is TRBV12-3 or TRBV12-4 and J is TRBJ2-1; D ambiguous. The V and J ends lost 6 bases and 8 bases respectively, with 11 bases between them. There are 12 residues in the CDR3.

This clone was observed a handful of times. The J gene is TRBJ2-1, the V gene TRBV24-1; 7 bases match TRBD2. The ends lost 1 base at V and 0 bases at J; junction bases unmatched: 2. CDR1 and CDR2 (germline): KGHDR, SFDVKD. This CDR3 has 16 amino acids. As DNA, the CDR3 is TGTGCCACCAGTGATTTTGGGGGGGGCTCCTACAATGAGCAGTTCTTC. Protein sequence: CATSDFGGGSYNEQFF.

The CDR3 nucleotides read TGTGCCAGCAGGGGGGAGGAAAAACTGTTTTTT. The encoded protein is CASRGEEKLFF. The rearrangement uses TRBV3-1 (or the pseudogene TRBV3-2) and TRBJ1-4; tentative D call: TRBD1 (5 bases). Looked up from germline, CDR1 is LGHDT and CDR2 is YNNKEL (reference sequence). V was clipped by 6 bases and J by 8 bases, with 7 bases between them. There are 11 residues in the CDR3.

V usage is TRBV6-5 and J usage is TRBJ2-1, with D perhaps matching TRBD1 (6 bases). Between the trimmed V and J ends, which lost 6 bases and 0 bases, there was a span of 12 bases. The CDR3 extends over 15 amino acids. Germline values: CDR1 MNHEY, CDR2 SVGAGI. The CDR3: CASRWGRSSYNEQFF. CDR3 sequence (DNA): TGTGCCAGCAGGTGGGGGCGATCCTCCTACAATGAGCAGTTCTTC.

This clone has only one observation. The sample holds other DNA sequences that translate to the same CDR3. The J gene is TRBJ1-2, the V gene TRBV5-1; 11 bases are a match to TRBD1. Germline V gene data show CDR1 as SGHRS and CDR2 as YFSETQ. Germline trimming cut 3 bases from V and 8 bases from J; bases unmatched to any gene: 6. There are 14 residues in the CDR3. CDR3 DNA: TGCGCCAGCAGCTCAGGACAGGGGGCCTGGGGCTACACCTTC. Translated: CASSSGQGAWGYTF.